This TCR beta chain was sequenced for a study of blood T cell repertoires in COVID-19. Study at large: T cells, B-cell-depleted T cells, or PBMCs provided the cDNA or gDNA that served as material.

Clones were sequenced by immunoSEQ multiplex PCR, and TCRdb holds only the in-frame ones, with some missing. The table lists some 120,000 clones, approximately 87% of them singletons. V was cut by 1 base and J by 9 bases, with 10 bases left in between. The CDR3 extends over 13 amino acids. Germline loops: CDR1 LGHNT, CDR2 FRNRAP. This chain joins TRBV12-5 and TRBJ2-1, with no clear D. This receptor was obtained from a woman aged 60-75 years with acute or convalescent COVID-19. Sequencing was carried out using peripheral blood. CDR3 residues: CASGLEPAGEQFF. CDR3 DNA sequence: TGTGCTAGTGGTTTGGAGCCAGCAGGTGAGCAGTTCTTC.